The clone carrying this TCR beta chain appeared many times. The target antigen is unknown. This record belongs to a study of T-cell reconstitution after alpha-beta-depleted transplantation in children. Library preparation (for TCRbeta) was performed with unique molecular identifiers. TCRdb reanalysed the PCR reads using MiXCR and keeps one entry per CDR3 protein. The data contain 530,000 or so distinct CDR3 sequences, 25% to 30% of them singletons. CDR1 DFQATT and CDR2 SNEGSKA come from the germline V gene (reference sequence). V lost 3 bases, J lost 10 bases, and 21 bases lay in between. CDR3 size: 15 residues. Whole-study results and caveats: One year after transplant, T-cell counts and diversity came mostly from newly produced T cells.

The specimen was PBMCs, collected before TCRalphabeta/CD19-depleted stem cell transplant. The sequence derives from a boy under two years old with Wiskott-Aldrich syndrome, due to receive a stem cell transplant. V and J are TRBV20-1 and TRBJ1-4; perhaps TRBD1 as D (5 bases). The CDR3 nucleotides are TGCAGTGCTAGTCTCCCGGGGCGACAAGATGGAAAACTGTTTTTT. Translated, it gives CSASLPGRQDGKLFF.